Presented here are 29 T cell receptor beta chains from one specimen sequenced in a study of spatial heterogeneity in lung cancer. TCRdb redid the calling of the 5' RACE reads with MiXCR, one entry per CDR3 protein. The data show approximately 11,000 distinct CDR3 sequences, around 6.6% seen once. Time point reported: sample taken at primary tumor resection. Frozen PBMC, nontumor lung or tumor provided whole RNA, which was sequenced unsorted. Source: PBMCs, taken at surgery. The origin of the receptors is a male donor with early-stage non-small cell lung cancer.

A remark on this clonotype: This beta chain is an unintended read in a library built for alpha chains; its size means little. V gene TRBV6-5 combines with J gene TRBJ2-2, with TRBD2 identical over 10 bases. There are 17 residues in the CDR3. Germline CDR1 reads MNHEY; CDR2 reads SVGAGI. With 0 bases clipped from V and 7 bases from J, the junction kept 8 bases outside the gene matches. CDR3: CASSYSRASGRDGELFF. The CDR3 coding sequence is TGTGCCAGCAGTTACTCAAGGGCTAGCGGGAGAGACGGGGAGCTGTTTTTT.

This clonotype is medium-sized. This beta chain represents an off-target read in a library built for alpha chains; its size is of limited meaning. The J gene is TRBJ2-2, the V gene TRBV29-1, with 8 bases that match TRBD1. V was clipped by 7 bases and J by 3 bases; unmatched bases: 10. The germline CDR1 and CDR2 sequences are SQVTM and ANQGSEA. This CDR3 spans 15 amino acids. CDR3 in amino acids: CSGYQGASDTGELFF. As DNA, the CDR3 is TGCAGCGGGTATCAGGGGGCTAGTGACACCGGGGAGCTGTTTTTT.

This clonotype was counted at least ten times. The library was prepared for alpha chains; this beta chain is a stray read, so its frequency means little. The chain couples TRBV6-5 to TRBJ2-7, with D perhaps matching TRBD2 (5 bases). The germline CDR1 and CDR2 sequences are MNHEY and SVGAGI. V was shortened by 4 bases and J by 0 bases, with 10 bases between the two germline ends. The CDR3 covers 14 residues. The CDR3 loop is CASSWNGGSYEQYF. Written as DNA, the CDR3 is TGTGCCAGCAGTTGGAACGGAGGCTCCTACGAGCAGTACTTC.

There are many counts of this clonotype. Since it is a stray read in a library aimed at alpha chains, this beta chain has a size that is not meaningful. The chain combines TRBV29-1 with TRBJ2-6; D remains unclear. CDR3 length equals 13 residues. Trimming took 4 bases from V and 0 from J, leaving 4 bases between them. Germline V gene data show CDR1 as SQVTM and CDR2 as ANQGSEA. CDR3 nucleotides: TGCAGCGTTGTGCTCTCTGGGGCCAACGTCCTGACTTTC. It codes for CSVVLSGANVLTF. The variable domain in full, completed from reference TRBV29-1 and TRBJ2-6, reads SAVISQKPSRDICQRGTSLTIQCQVDSQVTMMFWYRQQPGQSLTLIATANQGSEATYESGFVIDKFPISRPNLTFSTLTVSNMSPEDSSIYLCSVVLSGANVLTFGAGSRLTVL.

Note on this clonotype: This beta chain is a stray sequence in a library constructed for alpha chains; its clone size is not meaningful. This rearrangement joins TRBV6-2 or TRBV6-3 to TRBJ2-2; 7 nucleotides match TRBD1. There are 14 residues in the CDR3. Germline CDR1 is MNHEY and CDR2 is SVGEGT. Trimming at V came to 4 bases and at J to 6 bases, leaving 5 bases not matched to a gene. The CDR3 here is CASSLLGQAGELFF. CDR3 in DNA: TGTGCCAGCAGTTTGCTTGGACAGGCCGGGGAGCTGTTTTTT.

This clonotype was seen repeatedly, ten times or more. Because this beta chain is a stray read in a library intended to capture alpha chains, its abundance should not be given much weight. The chain employs TRBV2 and TRBJ2-7; tentatively, D is TRBD1 (6 bases). The CDR3 contains 14 residues. V lost 7 bases to trimming and J lost 6 bases, with 19 bases between them. The germline CDR1 and CDR2 sequences are SNHLY and FYNNEI. In DNA, the CDR3 is TGTGCCAGCATCCTCCCAGGGGCGGCTAGCGAGCAGTACTTC. This translates into CASILPGAASEQYF.

Remarks on this clonotype: This clone may be a read error of a much larger clone one base away. This beta chain is an unintended read in a library built for alpha chains; its size means little. The J gene is TRBJ1-1, the V gene TRBV6-5, with 7 bases identical to TRBD1. Germline-derived CDR1 and CDR2 are MNHEY and SVGAGI. CDR3 length: 19 amino acids. CDR3 residues: CTSSYRLLLGGAGNTEAFF. The CDR3 coding sequence is TGTACCAGCAGTTACAGGCTCTTATTAGGGGGCGCAGGCAACACTGAAGCTTTCTTT.

Concerning this clonotype: The library was prepared for alpha chains; this beta chain is a stray read, so its frequency means little. The rearrangement joins TRBV28 to TRBJ1-5; D remains unclear. Deletions cut 6 bases from V and 1 base from J, with 10 bases between. This CDR3 contains 14 residues. The V gene's germline CDR1 is MDHEN and CDR2 SYDVKM. This chain's CDR3 is CASSPPPSNQPQHF. CDR3 DNA: TGTGCCAGCAGCCCCCCGCCGAGCAATCAGCCCCAGCATTTT. Combining the CDR3 with reference TRBV28 and TRBJ1-5 gives the whole variable domain DVKVTQSSRYLVKRTGEKVFLECVQDMDHENMFWYRQDPGLGLRLIYFSYDVKMKEKGDIPEGYSVSREKKERFSLILESASTNQTSMYLCASSPPPSNQPQHFGDGTRLSIL.

Of note for this clonotype: The size of this beta chain means little, since it is a stray read in a library made for alpha chains. J is TRBJ1-4 and V is TRBV7-9, with no clear D. The CDR3 has 12 amino acids. Trimming took 0 bases from V and 10 from J, leaving 6 bases between them. Germline CDR1 reads SEHNR; CDR2 reads FQNEAQ (reference sequence). In nucleotides, the CDR3 is TGTGCCAGCAGCTTAGCCGGAGTAAAACTGTTTTTT. It specifies CASSLAGVKLFF.

This clonotype ranks as medium-sized (0.01 to 0.1%). Found in a library prepared for alpha chains, this beta chain is an off-target read, and its abundance has little meaning. This chain uses TRBV7-9 with TRBJ1-1; D is unresolved. Germline CDR1 reads SEHNR; CDR2 reads FQNEAQ (reference sequence). The CDR3 has 16 residues. Trimming shortened V by 1 base and J by 3 bases, and 15 bases separated the two germline ends. CDR3 sequence reads: CASSLGDLGTDTEAFF. For the CDR3, the DNA is TGTGCCAGCAGCTTAGGCGATCTGGGTACGGACACTGAAGCTTTCTTT.

This clonotype was observed once. This beta chain was picked up by a library intended for alpha chains and is off target, so its count carries little meaning. V is TRBV24-1 and J is TRBJ2-3, with D uncertain. CDR1 and CDR2 (germline): KGHDR, SFDVKD. The V and J ends lost 5 bases and 2 bases respectively, with 4 bases between them. The CDR3 runs 12 residues. The CDR3 DNA follows: TGTGCCACCAGTGCCGACACAGATACGCAGTATTTT. Its translation is CATSADTDTQYF.

By share of the sample, this clonotype is medium-sized. Within a library made for alpha chains, this beta chain is off target, and its count is uninformative. The rearrangement links TRBV29-1 to TRBJ2-3; TRBD1 matches 8 bases. This CDR3 spans 14 amino acids. The germline V gene has CDR1 SQVTM and CDR2 ANQGSEA. The ends lost 7 bases at V and 4 bases at J; junction bases unmatched: 10. The DNA for the CDR3 is TGCAGCGCCTGGCAGGGGGCGCGGGCAGATACGCAGTATTTT. Encoded protein: CSAWQGARADTQYF.

This clonotype was counted a few times. As an off-target read in a library built for alpha chains, this beta chain has a frequency of little significance. This chain links TRBV20-1 with TRBJ2-5; TRBD2 aligns across 10 bases. Germline CDR1 and CDR2: DFQATT and SNEGSKA (reference sequence). Trimming took 4 bases from V and 7 from J; bases not matched to a gene: 6. The CDR3 has 13 residues. The CDR3 DNA is TGCAGTGCTAACAGCGGGGGGGCCGGGACCCAGTACTTC. Translating it yields CSANSGGAGTQYF.

By sample fraction, this clonotype is medium-sized (0.01 to 0.1%). Since the library was made to target alpha chains, this beta chain is a stray read and its abundance is not meaningful. CDR3 residues: CASSRDRSDTQYF. The CDR3 DNA reads as TGTGCCAGCAGCCGCGACAGGTCCGATACGCAGTATTTT. V usage is TRBV7-8 and J usage is TRBJ2-3, with D maybe TRBD1 (6 bases). With 5 bases removed from V and 6 bases from J, the gap between germline ends came to 12 bases. CDR3 length: 13 amino acids. Germline CDR1 reads SGHVS; CDR2 reads FQNEAQ.

To note about this clonotype: This beta chain is a stray sequence in a library constructed for alpha chains; its clone size is not meaningful. The chain is built from TRBV7-2 and TRBJ2-7, with TRBD2 identical over 11 bases. The CDR3 is made up of 21 amino acids. From germline, CDR1 is SGHTA and CDR2 FQGNSA. For the CDR3, the DNA is TGTGCAAGGGGGCCAGGGAGCAACGTTGATCTAGCGGGAGGTAGCGTGTACGAGCAGTACTTC. Its protein is CARGPGSNVDLAGGSVYEQYF.

This clonotype has at least ten counts. For a library built for alpha chains, this beta chain is a stray read; little rests on its size. The genes are TRBV28 and TRBJ1-1; D gene unclear. Trimming shortened V by 6 bases and J by 3 bases, and 11 bases separated the two germline ends. From germline, CDR1 is MDHEN and CDR2 SYDVKM. The CDR3 is 13 amino acids. The CDR3 DNA is TGTGCCAGCAGACCAGGACGGGACACTGAAGCTTTCTTT. Its translation is CASRPGRDTEAFF.

A few counts support this clonotype. The library was prepared for alpha chains; this beta chain is a stray read, so its frequency means little. The CDR3 sequence: CSARDQEAWGNQPQHF. The CDR3, as DNA: TGCAGTGCTAGGGATCAGGAGGCATGGGGCAATCAGCCCCAGCATTTT. The chain carries TRBV20-1 and TRBJ1-5; D ambiguous. V lost 3 bases to trimming and J lost 2 bases, with 17 bases between them. Germline V gene lookup returns CDR1 DFQATT and CDR2 SNEGSKA (reference sequence). The CDR3 is made up of 16 amino acids.

Worth noting for this clonotype: This may come from a read error, since a much larger clone is one base off. This beta chain came through as a stray read in a library set up for alpha chains, and its size says little. The chain uses TRBV20-1 and TRBJ2-3, with 10 positions matching TRBD2. Germline CDR1 is DFQATT and CDR2 is SNEGSKA (reference sequence). Trimming removed 5 bases from V and 2 bases from J; junction bases left unmatched: 7. This CDR3 has 15 residues. CDR3 in DNA: TGCAGTGCTGAACCCAGCGGGGGGGCCACAGATACGCAGTATTTT. As protein: CSAEPSGGATDTQYF.

This clonotype was observed at least ten times. The library was built for alpha chains, so this beta chain is an off-target read and its size means little. This chain connects TRBV3-1 to TRBJ1-4; 7 bases align to TRBD1. The CDR3 contains 15 residues. The ends lost 4 bases at V and 8 bases at J; junction bases unmatched: 10. CDR1 and CDR2 (germline): LGHDT, YNNKEL (reference sequence). DNA for the CDR3: TGTGCCAGCAGCCCCTTGACAGGGAAAGGGGAAAAACTGTTTTTT. Translation gives CASSPLTGKGEKLFF.

This clonotype showed up many times. This beta chain was picked up by a library intended for alpha chains and is off target, so its count carries little meaning. The chain employs TRBV4-3 and TRBJ2-7; D is perhaps TRBD1 (6 bases). V was pared by 0 bases and J by 6 bases, with 15 bases between. There are 15 residues in the CDR3. In germline, CDR1 is LGHNA, CDR2 YSLEER. The DNA of the CDR3 is TGCGCCAGCAGCCAAGACGCAGGGGCGGGTAGCGAGCAGTACTTC. Its translation: CASSQDAGAGSEQYF.

The table lists this clonotype with many counts. A library prepared for alpha chains yielded this beta chain as an off-target read; its size is of little meaning. The chain joins TRBV7-9 to TRBJ1-1, with no clear D. The CDR3 consists of 14 residues. Trimming pared 1 base from V and 0 bases from J, leaving 6 bases between. Germline V gene sequence: CDR1 SEHNR, CDR2 FQNEAQ (reference sequence). CDR3 region: CASSLGPMNTEAFF. The CDR3 DNA reads as TGTGCCAGCAGCTTAGGGCCCATGAACACTGAAGCTTTCTTT.

As regards this clonotype: The library was prepared for alpha chains; this beta chain is a stray read, so its frequency means little. The rearrangement joins TRBV19 to TRBJ2-7, with D uncertain. CDR3 size: 13 residues. CDR1 and CDR2 from the germline V gene are LNHDA and SQIVND (reference sequence). The germline V and J ends were trimmed by 4 bases and 5 bases, with 12 bases remaining between them. This chain's CDR3 is CASSTGFGHEQYF. CDR3 sequence (DNA): TGTGCCAGTAGTACCGGTTTTGGCCACGAGCAGTACTTC.

As to this clonotype: Being off target in a library aimed at alpha chains, this beta chain has a size of little meaning. CDR3 sequence reads: CSAREVYSNQPQHF. The CDR3 region has the DNA TGCAGTGCTAGAGAGGTTTATAGCAATCAGCCCCAGCATTTT. V usage is TRBV20-1 and J usage is TRBJ1-5; D is unresolved. Germline V gene lookup returns CDR1 DFQATT and CDR2 SNEGSKA (reference sequence). V was pared by 0 bases and J by 0 bases, with 6 bases between. This CDR3 contains 14 residues.

In the case of this clonotype: Because the library targeted alpha chains, this beta chain is an off-target read whose size means little. The chain links TRBV6-5 to TRBJ1-5; a weak D match, TRBD1 (5 bases). V was shortened by 11 bases and J by 3 bases, with 11 bases between the two germline ends. CDR3 length equals 12 residues. Per the germline V gene, CDR1 is MNHEY and CDR2 is SVGAGI. Here the CDR3 DNA reads TGTGCCGGTGACAGTGACAATCAGCCCCAGCATTTT. It specifies CAGDSDNQPQHF.

In this sample, this clonotype is medium-sized. With the library built for alpha chains, this beta chain is off target and its frequency is not meaningful. The chain employs TRBV28 and TRBJ2-7, with unresolved D. Deletions cut 4 bases from V and 6 bases from J, with 13 bases between. The CDR3 spans 13 residues. Germline assignment: CDR1 MDHEN and CDR2 SYDVKM. The CDR3 DNA reads TGTGCCAGCAGTTCCGCAGGTTTCATCGAGCAGTACTTC. Translating it yields CASSSAGFIEQYF. Complete variable domain (other parts from reference TRBV28 and TRBJ2-7): DVKVTQSSRYLVKRTGEKVFLECVQDMDHENMFWYRQDPGLGLRLIYFSYDVKMKEKGDIPEGYSVSREKKERFSLILESASTNQTSMYLCASSSAGFIEQYFGPGTRLTVT.

This clonotype was counted many times. Little can be read into the size of this beta chain, an off-target read in a library designed for alpha chains. This rearrangement joins TRBV4-3 to TRBJ1-1; D remains unclear. With 4 bases removed from V and 0 bases from J, the gap between germline ends came to 6 bases. The CDR3 has 13 amino acids. Germline lookup yields CDR1 LGHNA and CDR2 YSLEER. The CDR3 sequence: CASSRYMNTEAFF. Written as DNA, the CDR3 is TGCGCCAGCAGCCGATACATGAACACTGAAGCTTTCTTT.

A few counts support this clonotype. A library prepared for alpha chains yielded this beta chain as an off-target read; its size is of little meaning. The chain links TRBV5-5 to TRBJ2-3; D could derive from TRBD1 or TRBD2 (6 bases each). The CDR3 has 13 amino acids. Germline V gene sequence: CDR1 SGHKS, CDR2 YYEKEE (reference sequence). Trimming cost V 4 bases and J 4 bases, with 10 bases left between them. The CDR3 DNA reads TGTGCCAGCAGCCCCGGGGGCCCAGATACGCAGTATTTT. As protein: CASSPGGPDTQYF.

This clonotype appeared a few times. For a library built for alpha chains, this beta chain is a stray read; little rests on its size. The rearrangement joins TRBV28 to TRBJ2-7, with a tentative D call TRBD2 (6 bases). V was trimmed by 5 bases and J by 5 bases, leaving 19 bases between them. CDR3 length equals 15 residues. Germline CDR1 MDHEN, CDR2 SYDVKM. In DNA, the CDR3 is TGTGCCAGCAGTCCCCCGACGAGCGGGTCAAACGAGCAGTACTTC. It yields the protein CASSPPTSGSNEQYF.

This clonotype appeared many times. The library was built for alpha chains, so this beta chain is an off-target read and its size means little. The chain joins TRBV6-6 to TRBJ1-6; 9 nucleotides agree with TRBD1. In germline, CDR1 is MNHNY, CDR2 SVGAGI (reference sequence). Trimming took 6 bases from V and 7 from J; bases not matched to a gene: 4. The CDR3 consists of 14 residues. The CDR3 here is CASSRDRANSPLHF. The CDR3 DNA reads TGTGCCAGCAGCCGGGACAGGGCAAATTCACCCCTCCACTTT.